This T cell receptor beta chain was captured by sequencing in a study of T cell changes during pregnancy in multiple sclerosis. Clones were read by immunoSEQ multiplex PCR, and TCRdb kept only the in-frame ones, dropping some. The sample consists of 40,000 to 45,000 clones, nearly 90% of them appearing once. The specimen comprised CD4+ T cells from peripheral blood mononuclear cells, sampled after pregnancy. This sequence originates from a female donor with multiple sclerosis, enrolled in a pregnancy study.

The CDR3 region is CATSRDQGFGSYNEQFF. In nucleotides, the CDR3 is TGTGCCACCAGCAGAGATCAGGGGTTTGGGTCCTACAATGAGCAGTTCTTC. This chain links TRBV15 with TRBJ2-1; tentative D call: TRBD1 (6 bases). CDR1 and CDR2 (germline): LNHNV, YYDKDF (reference sequence). Trimming cost V 0 bases and J 1 base, with 13 bases left between them. CDR3 length: 17 residues.